This TCR beta chain comes out of a study of T cell repertoires in cytomegalovirus infection. Germline CDR1 reads SGHVS; CDR2 reads FQNEAQ. The CDR3 has 15 amino acids. The ends were cut back, 4 bases at V and 4 bases at J, with 17 bases in the middle. This clonotype was detected ten times or more. Its target is unknown. In TCRdb, the reads were re-called with MiXCR into one record per CDR3 protein. The sample records about 700,000 distinct CDR3 sequences, about 33% being singletons. The starting material was cultured PBMCs, obtained from culture after CMV antigen stimulation. V and J are TRBV7-8 and TRBJ2-7; D is ambiguous. This clonotype was obtained from a human donor in good health (CMV status not recorded). Some clones in this sample may be carry-over from other donors' samples. CDR3 coding DNA: TGTGCCAGCAGCTCACGACCTACAGTTAATTACGAGCAGTACTTC. This sequence encodes CASSSRPTVNYEQYF.